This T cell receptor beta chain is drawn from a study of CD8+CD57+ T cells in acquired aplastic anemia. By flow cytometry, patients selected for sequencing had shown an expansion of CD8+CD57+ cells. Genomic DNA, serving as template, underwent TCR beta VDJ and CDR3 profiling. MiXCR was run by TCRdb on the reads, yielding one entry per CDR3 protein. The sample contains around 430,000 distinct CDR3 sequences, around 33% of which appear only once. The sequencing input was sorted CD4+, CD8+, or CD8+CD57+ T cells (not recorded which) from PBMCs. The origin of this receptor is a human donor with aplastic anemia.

The CDR3 sequence is CASSLGGTSTDTQYF. In DNA, the CDR3 is TGCGCCAGCTCATTGGGGGGTACGAGCACAGATACGCAGTATTTT. The V gene is TRBV5-1, the J gene TRBJ2-3, with D possibly being TRBD2 (6 bases). Trimming shortened V by 7 bases and J by 0 bases, and 15 bases separated the two germline ends. The CDR3 sequence is 15 residues long. Germline loops: CDR1 SGHRS, CDR2 YFSETQ.